This T cell receptor beta chain was observed in a study of human T cells and chemical hapten exposure. Study results and limitations: Since the donors had alopecia, their immune response may not be the same as that of healthy people.

Details on this clonotype: Its antigen is not known.

Time point noted: patch test 3, about 24 weeks after DPC sensitization. Regarding treatment: therapeutic diphenylcyclopropenone sensitization with weekly scalp DPC. CDR1 is SGHRS, CDR2 YFSETQ, per germline. This CDR3 contains 14 residues. V was shortened by 0 bases and J by 0 bases, with 6 bases between the two germline ends. Using its own MiXCR run on the RACE reads, TCRdb lists one record per CDR3 protein. The table has roughly 100,000 distinct CDR3 sequences, roughly a third seen once. This specimen was whole blood, taken in connection with sensitization to the hapten diphenylcyclopropenone (DPC). The clonotype originates from a man between 35 and 55 years old with alopecia areata. Some clones in this sample may be carry-over from other donors' samples. The chain employs TRBV5-1 and TRBJ1-1; D uncertain. CDR3 in amino acids: CASSLVGLNTEAFF. CDR3 bases: TGCGCCAGCAGCTTGGTTGGACTGAACACTGAAGCTTTCTTT.